The text below deals with one TCR beta chain. The antigen is undetermined. The data are from a study of T cell repertoires in cytomegalovirus infection. Regarding the study as a whole: Public TCR beta family frequency separated CMV-and-HLA carriers, including in an independent cohort. HLA-C-restricted TCR beta clonotypes specific for CMV led the ex vivo response.

TCRdb redid the calling of the reads with MiXCR, one entry per CDR3 protein. Among some 500,000 distinct CDR3 sequences listed, 33% were seen once. Germline CDR1 is LNHDA and CDR2 is SQIVND (reference sequence). CDR3 length equals 15 residues. Trimming removed 1 base at V and 2 bases at J, with 10 bases between. The specimen comprised cultured PBMCs, sampled from culture after CMV antigen stimulation. The chain joins TRBV19 to TRBJ2-3, with a weak D call TRBD2 (6 bases). The TCR sequence derives from a human donor in good health (CMV status not recorded). Some clones in this sample may be carry-over from other donors' samples. This CDR3 reads CASSIGRVATDTQYF. The CDR3 bases are TGTGCCAGTAGTATAGGGAGGGTGGCCACAGATACGCAGTATTTT.